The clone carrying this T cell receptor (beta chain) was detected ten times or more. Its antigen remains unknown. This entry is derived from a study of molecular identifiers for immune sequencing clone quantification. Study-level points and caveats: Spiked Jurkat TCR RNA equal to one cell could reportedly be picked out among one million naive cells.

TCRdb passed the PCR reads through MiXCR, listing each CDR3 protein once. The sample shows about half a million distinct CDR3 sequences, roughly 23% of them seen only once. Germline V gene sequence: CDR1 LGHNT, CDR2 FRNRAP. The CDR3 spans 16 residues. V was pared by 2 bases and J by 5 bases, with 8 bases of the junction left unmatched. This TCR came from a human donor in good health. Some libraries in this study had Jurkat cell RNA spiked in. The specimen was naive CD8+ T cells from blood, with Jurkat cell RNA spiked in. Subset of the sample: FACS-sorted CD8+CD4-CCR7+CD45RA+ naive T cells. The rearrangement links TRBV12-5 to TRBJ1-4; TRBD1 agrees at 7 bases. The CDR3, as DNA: TGTGCTAGTGGTTTGTTTACCGGGACAGAGAATGAAAAACTGTTTTTT. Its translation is CASGLFTGTENEKLFF.